The entry below describes one TCR beta chain. TCRdb itself ran the PCR reads through MiXCR, one entry per CDR3 protein. This repertoire shows around 12,000 distinct CDR3 sequences, roughly 54% found once; its top ten account for about 25%. The data derive from a study of tumor-infiltrating lymphocytes in oesophageal squamous cell carcinoma. The CDR3 is 16 residues long. From germline, CDR1 is SGHRS and CDR2 YFSETQ. The receptor was derived from a male donor with esophageal squamous cell carcinoma. The V call is TRBV5-1, the J call TRBJ2-6; 10 bases are shared with TRBD1. The J call is in doubt because the DNA end fits TRBJ2-1 better. The specimen sequenced was esophageal tumor tissue. The CDR3 loop is CASSPYPGQGYNEQFF. The CDR3 DNA follows: TGCGCCAGCAGCCCGTACCCGGGACAGGGGTACAATGAGCAGTTCTTC.